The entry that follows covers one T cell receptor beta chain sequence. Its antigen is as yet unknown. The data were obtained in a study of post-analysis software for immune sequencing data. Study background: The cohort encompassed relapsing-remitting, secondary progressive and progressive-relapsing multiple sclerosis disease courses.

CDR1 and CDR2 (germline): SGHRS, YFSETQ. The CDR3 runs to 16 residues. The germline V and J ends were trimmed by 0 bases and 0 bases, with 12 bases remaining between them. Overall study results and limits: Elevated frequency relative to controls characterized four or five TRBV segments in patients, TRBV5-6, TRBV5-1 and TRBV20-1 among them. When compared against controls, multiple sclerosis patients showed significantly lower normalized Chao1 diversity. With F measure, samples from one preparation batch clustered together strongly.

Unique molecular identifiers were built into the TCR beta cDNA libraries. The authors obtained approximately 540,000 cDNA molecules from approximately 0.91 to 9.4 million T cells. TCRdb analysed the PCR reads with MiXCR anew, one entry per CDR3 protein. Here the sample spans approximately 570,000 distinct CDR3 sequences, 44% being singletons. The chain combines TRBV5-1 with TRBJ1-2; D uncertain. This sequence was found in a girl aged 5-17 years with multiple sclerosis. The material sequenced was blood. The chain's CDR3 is CASSLGRAWPNYGYTF. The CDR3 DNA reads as TGCGCCAGCAGCTTGGGAAGGGCCTGGCCTAACTATGGCTACACCTTC.